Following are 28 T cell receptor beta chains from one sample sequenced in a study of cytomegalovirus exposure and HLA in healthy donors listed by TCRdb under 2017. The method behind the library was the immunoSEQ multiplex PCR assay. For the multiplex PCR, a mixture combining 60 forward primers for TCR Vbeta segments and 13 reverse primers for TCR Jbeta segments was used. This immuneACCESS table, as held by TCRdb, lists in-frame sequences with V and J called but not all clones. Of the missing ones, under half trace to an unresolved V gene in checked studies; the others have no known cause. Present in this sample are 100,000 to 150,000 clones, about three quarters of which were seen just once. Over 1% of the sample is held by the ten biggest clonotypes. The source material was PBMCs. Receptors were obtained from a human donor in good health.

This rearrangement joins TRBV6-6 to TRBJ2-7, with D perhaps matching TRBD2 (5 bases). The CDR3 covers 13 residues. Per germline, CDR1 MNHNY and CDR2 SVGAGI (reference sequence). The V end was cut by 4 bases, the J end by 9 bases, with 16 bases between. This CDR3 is CASSSLALPLQYF. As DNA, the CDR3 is TGTGCCAGCAGTTCGCTAGCCCTGCCGTTGCAGTACTTC.

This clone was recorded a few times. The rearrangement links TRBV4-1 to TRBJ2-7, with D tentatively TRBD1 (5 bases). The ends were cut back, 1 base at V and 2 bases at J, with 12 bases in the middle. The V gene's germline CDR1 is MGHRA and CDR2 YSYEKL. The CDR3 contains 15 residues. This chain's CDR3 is CASSQGAGIAYEQYF. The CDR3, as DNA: TGCGCCAGCAGCCAAGGAGCAGGGATCGCCTACGAGCAGTACTTC.

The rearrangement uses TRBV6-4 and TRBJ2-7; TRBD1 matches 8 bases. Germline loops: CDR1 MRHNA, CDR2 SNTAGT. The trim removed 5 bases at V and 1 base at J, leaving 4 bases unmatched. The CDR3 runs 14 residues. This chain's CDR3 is CASSSDRGSYEQYF. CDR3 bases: TGTGCCAGCAGTAGTGACAGGGGATCCTACGAGCAGTACTTC.

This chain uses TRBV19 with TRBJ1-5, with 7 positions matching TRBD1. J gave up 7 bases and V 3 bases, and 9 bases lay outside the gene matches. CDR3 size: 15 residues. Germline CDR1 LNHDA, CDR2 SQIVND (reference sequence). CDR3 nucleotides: TGTGCCAGTAGTATTGAGGGGGCGCGGTCCCAGCCCCAGCATTTT. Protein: CASSIEGARSQPQHF.

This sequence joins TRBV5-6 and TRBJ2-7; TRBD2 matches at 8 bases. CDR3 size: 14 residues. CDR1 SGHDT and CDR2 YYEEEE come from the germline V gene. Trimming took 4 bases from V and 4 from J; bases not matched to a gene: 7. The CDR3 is CASSMGSGGYEQYF. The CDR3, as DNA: TGTGCCAGCAGCATGGGGAGCGGGGGATACGAGCAGTACTTC.

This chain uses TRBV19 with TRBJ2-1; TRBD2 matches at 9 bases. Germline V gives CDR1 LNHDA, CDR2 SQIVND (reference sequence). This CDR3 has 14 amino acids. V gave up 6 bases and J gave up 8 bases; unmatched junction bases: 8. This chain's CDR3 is CASRKGLATDEQFF. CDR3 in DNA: TGTGCCAGTAGGAAGGGACTAGCTACCGATGAGCAGTTCTTC.

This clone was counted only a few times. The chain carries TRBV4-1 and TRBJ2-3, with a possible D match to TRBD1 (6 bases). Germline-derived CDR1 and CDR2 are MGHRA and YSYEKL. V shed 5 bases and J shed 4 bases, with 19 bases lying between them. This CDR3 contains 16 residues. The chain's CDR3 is CASSSAGGVRADTQYF. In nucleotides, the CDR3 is TGCGCCAGCAGCTCGGCTGGGGGCGTCCGGGCAGATACGCAGTATTTT.

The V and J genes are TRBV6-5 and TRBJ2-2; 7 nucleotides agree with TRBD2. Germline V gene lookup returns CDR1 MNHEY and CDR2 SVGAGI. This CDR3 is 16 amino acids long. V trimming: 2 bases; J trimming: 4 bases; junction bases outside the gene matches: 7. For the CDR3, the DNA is TGTGCCAGCAGTTACCAACTAGCGACATTCACCGGGGAGCTGTTTTTT. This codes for CASSYQLATFTGELFF.

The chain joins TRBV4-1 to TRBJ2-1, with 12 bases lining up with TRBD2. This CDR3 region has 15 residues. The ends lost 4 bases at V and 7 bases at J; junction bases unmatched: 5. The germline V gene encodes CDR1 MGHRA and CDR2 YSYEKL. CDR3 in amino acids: CASSPGLAGKNEQFF. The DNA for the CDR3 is TGCGCCAGCAGCCCCGGACTAGCGGGGAAGAATGAGCAGTTCTTC.

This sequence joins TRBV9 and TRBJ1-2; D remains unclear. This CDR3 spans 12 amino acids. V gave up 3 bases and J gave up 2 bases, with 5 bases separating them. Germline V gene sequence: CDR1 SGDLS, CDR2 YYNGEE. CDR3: CASSGENYGYTF. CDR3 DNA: TGTGCCAGCAGCGGGGAGAACTATGGCTACACCTTC.

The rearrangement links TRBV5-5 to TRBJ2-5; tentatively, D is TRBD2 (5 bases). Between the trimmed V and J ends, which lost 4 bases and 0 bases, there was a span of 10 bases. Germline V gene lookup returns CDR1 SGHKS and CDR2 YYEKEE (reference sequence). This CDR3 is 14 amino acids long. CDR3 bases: TGTGCCAGCAGCCGTCCCGGGGACCAAGAGACCCAGTACTTC. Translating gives CASSRPGDQETQYF. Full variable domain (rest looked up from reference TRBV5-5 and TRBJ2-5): DAGVTQSPTHLIKTRGQQVTLRCSPISGHKSVSWYQQVLGQGPQFIFQYYEKEERGRGNFPDRFSARQFPNYSSELNVNALLLGDSALYLCASSRPGDQETQYFGPGTRLLVL.

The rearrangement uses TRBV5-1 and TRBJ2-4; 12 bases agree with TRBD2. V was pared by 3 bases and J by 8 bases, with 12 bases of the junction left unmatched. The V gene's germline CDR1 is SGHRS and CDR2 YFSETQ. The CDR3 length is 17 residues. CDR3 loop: CASSSQGTSGPGDIQYF. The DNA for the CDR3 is TGCGCCAGCAGCTCACAGGGGACTAGCGGGCCCGGCGACATTCAGTACTTC.

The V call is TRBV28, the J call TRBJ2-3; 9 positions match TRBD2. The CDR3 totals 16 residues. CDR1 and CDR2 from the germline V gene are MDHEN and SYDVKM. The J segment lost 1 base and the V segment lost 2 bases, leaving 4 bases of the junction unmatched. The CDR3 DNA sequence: TGTGCCAGCAGTTTAGCGGGGGGGCCGGGCACAGATACGCAGTATTTT. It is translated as CASSLAGGPGTDTQYF.

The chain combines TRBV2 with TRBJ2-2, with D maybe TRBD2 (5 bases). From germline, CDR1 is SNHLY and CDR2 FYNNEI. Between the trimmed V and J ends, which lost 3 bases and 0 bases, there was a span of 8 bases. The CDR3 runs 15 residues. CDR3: CASSERETNTGELFF. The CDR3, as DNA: TGTGCCAGCAGTGAGAGGGAGACGAACACCGGGGAGCTGTTTTTT.

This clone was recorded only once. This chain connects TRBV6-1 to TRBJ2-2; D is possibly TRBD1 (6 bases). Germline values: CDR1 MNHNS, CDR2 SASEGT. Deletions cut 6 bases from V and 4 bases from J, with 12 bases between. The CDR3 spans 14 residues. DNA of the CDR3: TGTGCCAGCAGACGGGACACCAGCACCGGGGAGCTGTTTTTT. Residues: CASRRDTSTGELFF.

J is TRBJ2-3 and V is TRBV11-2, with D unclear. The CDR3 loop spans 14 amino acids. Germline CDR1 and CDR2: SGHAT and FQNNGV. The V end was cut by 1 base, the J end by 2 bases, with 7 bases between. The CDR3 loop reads CASSLVVTTDTQYF. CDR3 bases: TGTGCCAGCAGCTTAGTAGTCACCACAGATACGCAGTATTTT.

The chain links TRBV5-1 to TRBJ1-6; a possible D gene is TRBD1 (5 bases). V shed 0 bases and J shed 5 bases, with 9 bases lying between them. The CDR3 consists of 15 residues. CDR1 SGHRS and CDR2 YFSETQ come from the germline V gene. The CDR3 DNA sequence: TGCGCCAGCAGCTTGGTGGGGCTTAATAATTCACCCCTCCACTTT. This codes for CASSLVGLNNSPLHF.

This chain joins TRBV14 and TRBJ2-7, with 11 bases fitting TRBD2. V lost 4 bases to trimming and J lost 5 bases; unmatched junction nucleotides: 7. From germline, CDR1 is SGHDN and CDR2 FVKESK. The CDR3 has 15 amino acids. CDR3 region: CASSPTLAGGHEQYF. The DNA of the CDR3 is TGTGCCAGCAGCCCTACCCTAGCGGGGGGACACGAGCAGTACTTC.

CDR3 sequence reads: CASSVGEGIYNEQFF. CDR3 DNA: TGTGCCAGCAGCGTAGGGGAGGGGATATACAATGAGCAGTTCTTC. The chain has TRBV9 and TRBJ2-1; TRBD2 aligns across 7 bases. This CDR3 contains 15 residues. The germline CDR1 and CDR2 sequences are SGDLS and YYNGEE. Germline trimming cut 0 bases from V and 4 bases from J; bases unmatched to any gene: 4. Complete variable domain (other parts from reference TRBV9 and TRBJ2-1): DSGVTQTPKHLITATGQRVTLRCSPRSGDLSVYWYQQSLDQGLQFLIQYYNGEERAKGNILERFSAQQFPDLHSELNLSSLELGDSALYFCASSVGEGIYNEQFFGPGTRLTVL.

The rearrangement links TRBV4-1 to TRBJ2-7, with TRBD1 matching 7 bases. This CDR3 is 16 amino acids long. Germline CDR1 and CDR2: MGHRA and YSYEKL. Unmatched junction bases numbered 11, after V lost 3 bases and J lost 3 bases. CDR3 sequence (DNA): TGCGCCAGCAGCCAGGCACAGGGGAGAGGGGGCTACGAGCAGTACTTC. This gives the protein CASSQAQGRGGYEQYF.

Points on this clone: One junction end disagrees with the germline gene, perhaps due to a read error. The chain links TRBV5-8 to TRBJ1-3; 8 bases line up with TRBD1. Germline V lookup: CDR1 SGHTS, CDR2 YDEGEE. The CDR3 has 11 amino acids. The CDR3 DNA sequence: TGTGCCAGCAGCCTTGTGGGACAGGCGAACTTT. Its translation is CASSLVGQANF.

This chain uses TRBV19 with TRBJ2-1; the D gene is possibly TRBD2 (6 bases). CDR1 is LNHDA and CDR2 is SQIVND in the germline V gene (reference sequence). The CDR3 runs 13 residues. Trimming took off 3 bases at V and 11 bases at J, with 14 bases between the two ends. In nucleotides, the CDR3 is TGTGCCAGTAGTATGGGCAGGGAGGATCAGCAGTTCTTC. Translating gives CASSMGREDQQFF.

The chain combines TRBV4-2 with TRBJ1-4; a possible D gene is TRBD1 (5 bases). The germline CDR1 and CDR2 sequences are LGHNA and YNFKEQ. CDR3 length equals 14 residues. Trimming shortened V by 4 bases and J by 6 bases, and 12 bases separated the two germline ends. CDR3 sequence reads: CASSPPGGDEKLFF. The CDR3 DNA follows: TGTGCCAGCAGCCCCCCGGGGGGTGATGAAAAACTGTTTTTT.

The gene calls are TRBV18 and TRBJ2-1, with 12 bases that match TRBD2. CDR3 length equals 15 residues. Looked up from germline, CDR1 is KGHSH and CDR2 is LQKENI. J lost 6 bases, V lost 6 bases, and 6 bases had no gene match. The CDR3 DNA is TGTGCCAGCTCGTCGGGACTAGCGGGTATCAATGAGCAGTTCTTC. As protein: CASSSGLAGINEQFF.

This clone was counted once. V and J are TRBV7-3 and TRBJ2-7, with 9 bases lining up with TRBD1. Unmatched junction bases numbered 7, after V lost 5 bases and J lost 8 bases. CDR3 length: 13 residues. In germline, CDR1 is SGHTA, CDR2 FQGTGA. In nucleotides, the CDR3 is TGTGCCAGCAGCCCCCGACAGGGGGTGCAGCAGTACTTC. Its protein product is CASSPRQGVQQYF.

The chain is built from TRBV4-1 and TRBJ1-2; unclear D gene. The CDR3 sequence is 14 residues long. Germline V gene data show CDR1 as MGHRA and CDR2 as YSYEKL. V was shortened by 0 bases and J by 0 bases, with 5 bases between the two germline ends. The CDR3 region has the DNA TGCGCCAGCAGCCAAGATTTCGCTAACTATGGCTACACCTTC. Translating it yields CASSQDFANYGYTF.

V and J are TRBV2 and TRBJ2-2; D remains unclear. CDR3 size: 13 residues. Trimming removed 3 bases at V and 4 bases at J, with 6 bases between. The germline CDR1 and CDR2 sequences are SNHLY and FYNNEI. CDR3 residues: CASSEGPTGELFF. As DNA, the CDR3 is TGTGCCAGCAGTGAGGGCCCCACCGGGGAGCTGTTTTTT.

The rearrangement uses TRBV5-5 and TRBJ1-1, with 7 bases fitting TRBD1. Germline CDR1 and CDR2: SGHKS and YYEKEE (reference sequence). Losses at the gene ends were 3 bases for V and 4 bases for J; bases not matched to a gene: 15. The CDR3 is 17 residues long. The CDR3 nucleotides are TGTGCCAGCAGCTCCGGTGCAGGGGGAGGTAGGTTCACTGAAGCTTTCTTT. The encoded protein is CASSSGAGGGRFTEAFF.